The sequence of this TCR beta chain was determined in a study of shared clonotypes between healthy human individuals (dated by TCRdb to about 2020). Context from the whole study: A couple of women and a few men aged 18 to 49 years were included in the cohort. For each donor, CD4 naive and CD4 memory were each given three plates, CD8 naive was given two plates, and CD8 memory was given one plate. Blood TCR repertoires of about 5 healthy adults were deeply sequenced to estimate repertoire size and the extent of clonotype sharing between individuals. Different laboratories and diverse techniques were used to prepare libraries and sequence TCR repertoires, to increase sequencing depth and limit assay-specific biases. Per donor, leukapheresis produced somewhere between about 0.85 and 8.9 billion PBMCs.

For CDR1 and CDR2, the germline V gene lists MDHEN and SYDVKM. The CDR3, from cysteine to phenylalanine, totals 14 residues. The read is trimmed to its CDR3 DNA, 42 bases read in frame from base 1. Ends trimmed: V by 6 bases, J by 8 bases; bases unmatched to a gene: 8. Healthy HIV-negative adults with no recently reported acute infections or vaccinations were included as donors. Only Caucasian adults living in Nashville, Tennessee, USA were represented among the donors. CD4+ T cells were enriched by magnetic negative selection, after which naive cells were positively selected on CD45RA and the negative fraction was taken as the memory subset. Blood was obtained by leukapheresis, after which PBMCs were separated by Ficoll-Histopaque density gradient centrifugation and cryopreserved in liquid nitrogen vapor phase. Analytical flow cytometry was used to check the purity and quantity of every magnetically sorted T cell population. From each sorted fraction, genomic DNA was isolated and quantified by UV absorbance on a Nanodrop 2000c.

Remarks on this clone: Its antigen is not yet known. Base qualities are missing; no much larger clone stands one base away.

General findings and caveats noted by the study authors: Incomplete sequencing was indicated by rarefaction of sorted-subset datasets, despite the large sequencing depth. Naive subsets generally had larger estimated clonotype richness than memory subsets. Pairwise subsampling led to the expectation that sequencing depth would affect the degree of clonotype sharing among donors. Clonotypes shared by all four sorted-subset donors showed higher generation probabilities than non-shared clonotypes. Because the study included a small number of donors, the genetic and exposure-history diversity represented was limited. Sampling was restricted to blood, and TCR repertoires in tissues likely differ from the TCR repertoires found in blood. Sharing across a few donors was observed for approximately 5% of naive CD4, 3% to 3.5% of naive CD8, over 2% of memory CD4, and less than 0.45% of memory CD8 clonotypes.

TCR CDR3 regions were amplified from genomic DNA by multiplex PCR using the deep immunoSEQ assay. Extracted genomic DNA from each cell subset was spread evenly across all wells of several immunoSEQ 96-well plates, with each plate serving as a replicate. For sorted subsets, approximately 210 ng of genomic DNA, equivalent to roughly 30,000 T cell genomes, went into each replicate PCR. Purified libraries were quantified with a Qubit 3.0 fluorometer, sized on a Bioanalyzer 2100, and re-quantified with the KAPA Library Quantification kit. Every immunoSEQ 96-well plate was sequenced on a separate single-read 150-cycle Illumina NextSeq 550 flow cell. Per the authors' processing: Because only junctional sequences without quality scores were contained in the immunoSEQ output, filtering matching that applied to full-length reads could not be performed. Sequences were annotated with PyIR, a Python wrapper for IgBLAST v1.9, using IMGT germline references to assign V/J genes and CDR3. Any read was removed if the V/J assignment was weak (E-value above 1e-6), the CDR3 was missing, or the read contained stop codons, out-of-frame junctions, or ambiguous translated residues. V3J clonotypes were defined as sequences sharing the same inferred V gene, J gene, and CDR3 amino acid sequence. Percentage overlap between repertoires was computed as shared unique clonotypes divided by the size of the smaller repertoire. Repertoire richness was assessed with RTK rarefaction, the Chao1 estimator, and Recon v2.1 estimates of unobserved clonotypes. Generation probabilities were computed with OLGA for all TCRbeta clonotypes obtained by the gDNA method from several donors. This is the immuneACCESS table as TCRdb keeps it, with only in-frame sequences that have V and J called. A part of the clones is gone; compared with another copy, unresolved V genes explain less than half, and the rest is unexplained. Clonal size and the V and J genes are those of that table, whereas D and trimming came from the DNA. The sample table shows about 2.4 million clones, and 90% to 95% are seen once. The leading ten clones occupy 0.36% of the sample.

The rearrangement combines TRBV28 with TRBJ2-1, with 9 bases aligning to TRBD2. The TCR was taken from a young man in good health. Some clones in this sample may be carry-over from other donors' samples. Sequencing input: naive CD4+ T cells from PBMCs. According to the study, the label for this sample's cell subset or site signals: CD45RA+ positively selected. Here is the DNA: TGTGCCAGCAGCCGGGGCTTAGCGGGGGATGAGCAGTTCTTC. This yields the protein CASSRGLAGDEQFF.